This T cell receptor (beta chain) came from a study of monozygotic twins with inflammatory bowel disease. Findings and limits, study-wide: People with IBD had fewer clonotypes in common with others than healthy twins did, especially with disease activity.

TCRdb re-called the 5' RACE reads and catalogs CDR3 proteins one per entry, DNA excluded. Recorded for this sample: some 330,000 distinct CDR3 sequences. Worth noting for this clonotype: The antigen is undetermined.

CDR3 length equals 15 residues. CDR1 and CDR2 from the germline V gene are SGHTA and FQGNSA. V gene TRBV7-2 combines with J gene TRBJ1-4. Material: blood. The receptor's source is a human donor with ulcerative colitis or Crohn's disease, or a healthy co-twin of an affected twin (not recorded which). The CDR3 is CASSLSRRVAEKLFF. The full variable domain, rest sourced from reference TRBV7-2 and TRBJ1-4, is GAGVSQSPSNKVTEKGKDVELRCDPISGHTALYWYRQSLGQGLEFLIYFQGNSAPDKSGLPSDRFSAERTGGSVSTLTIQRTQQEDSAVYLCASSLSRRVAEKLFFGSGTQLSVL.